Below, 6 T cell receptor beta chains from the same sample are listed, as sequenced in a study of T cell changes during pregnancy in multiple sclerosis. The assay was immunoSEQ multiplex PCR, and TCRdb's table has in-frame clones only and misses some. Of approximately 96,000 clones listed, about 91% were seen once; the top ten hold roughly 2%. Here the sequenced sample was peripheral blood, taken after pregnancy. These TCRs come from a female donor in good health, enrolled as a control in a pregnancy study.

This clone appeared a single time. The chain combines TRBV5-5 with TRBJ2-5, with a tentative D call TRBD1 (5 bases). Germline CDR1 SGHKS, CDR2 YYEKEE (reference sequence). The CDR3 is 13 amino acids. Trimming removed 4 bases at V and 1 base at J, with 8 bases between. Written as DNA, the CDR3 is TGTGCCAGCAGCCTGGACATCCAAGAGACCCAGTACTTC. Amino acids: CASSLDIQETQYF. The full variable domain, with the rest looked up from reference TRBV5-5 and TRBJ2-5, is DAGVTQSPTHLIKTRGQQVTLRCSPISGHKSVSWYQQVLGQGPQFIFQYYEKEERGRGNFPDRFSARQFPNYSSELNVNALLLGDSALYLCASSLDIQETQYFGPGTRLLVL.

V usage is TRBV6-5 and J usage is TRBJ1-6, with TRBD1 identical over 7 bases. V trimming: 6 bases; J trimming: 5 bases; junction bases outside the gene matches: 7. CDR3 length: 15 residues. Germline CDR1 is MNHEY and CDR2 is SVGAGI. This chain's CDR3 is CASRASGTDNSPLHF. CDR3 bases: TGTGCCAGCAGAGCTTCCGGGACAGATAATTCACCCCTCCACTTT.

In its sample, this clone was seen once. The chain is built from TRBV6-5 and TRBJ2-3; 7 bases agree with TRBD2. Trimming at V came to 6 bases and at J to 9 bases, leaving 9 bases not matched to a gene. Per germline, CDR1 MNHEY and CDR2 SVGAGI. This CDR3 contains 13 residues. The chain's CDR3 is CASSPMGGVTQYF. The CDR3 DNA reads TGTGCCAGCAGCCCGATGGGGGGGGTGACGCAGTATTTT.

This chain connects TRBV5-5 to TRBJ2-7; D is possibly TRBD2 (5 bases). V was cut by 4 bases and J by 3 bases, with 11 bases left in between. Germline CDR1 is SGHKS and CDR2 is YYEKEE (reference sequence). The CDR3 sequence is 13 residues long. The CDR3 sequence: CASSSGDGYEQYF. Written as DNA, the CDR3 is TGTGCCAGCAGCAGCGGAGACGGCTACGAGCAGTACTTC.

The chain links TRBV6-5 to TRBJ1-4; D may be TRBD1 (6 bases). CDR1 MNHEY and CDR2 SVGAGI come from the germline V gene. V was pared by 1 base and J by 5 bases, with 11 bases between. The CDR3 totals 15 residues. CDR3 coding DNA: TGTGCCAGCAGTTACTTTCGCCAGGGGAATGAAAAACTGTTTTTT. It codes for CASSYFRQGNEKLFF.

V usage is TRBV5-4 and J usage is TRBJ1-3; the D is unclear. The ends were cut back, 2 bases at V and 5 bases at J, with 14 bases in the middle. This CDR3 has 15 amino acids. Per the germline V gene, CDR1 is SGHNT and CDR2 is YYREEE (reference sequence). CDR3 loop: CASSFFGGSRNTIYF. CDR3 DNA: TGTGCCAGCAGCTTCTTTGGAGGTAGTAGAAACACCATATATTTT.